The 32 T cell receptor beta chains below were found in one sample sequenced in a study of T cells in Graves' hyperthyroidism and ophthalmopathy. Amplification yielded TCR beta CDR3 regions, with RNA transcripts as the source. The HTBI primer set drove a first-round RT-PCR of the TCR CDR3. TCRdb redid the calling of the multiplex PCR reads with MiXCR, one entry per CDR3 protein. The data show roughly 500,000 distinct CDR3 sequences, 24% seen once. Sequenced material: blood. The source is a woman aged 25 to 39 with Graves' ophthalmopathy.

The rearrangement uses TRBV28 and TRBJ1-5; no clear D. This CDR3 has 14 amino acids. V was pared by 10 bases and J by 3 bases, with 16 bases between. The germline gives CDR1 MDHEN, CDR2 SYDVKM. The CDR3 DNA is TGTGCCACGCGAAGGGTCGACAACAATCAGCCCCAGCATTTT. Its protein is CATRRVDNNQPQHF.

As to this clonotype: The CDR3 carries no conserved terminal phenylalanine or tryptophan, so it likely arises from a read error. The CDR3 sequence: CSAEDRNIGYTY. The CDR3 nucleotides are TGCAGTGCCGAGGACAGGAACATTGGCTACACCTAC. The V and J genes are TRBV20-1 and TRBJ1-2; 7 bases are a match to TRBD1. CDR1 is DFQATT, CDR2 SNEGSKA, per germline (reference sequence). Losses at the gene ends were 6 bases for V and 7 bases for J; bases not matched to a gene: 8. This CDR3 spans 12 amino acids.

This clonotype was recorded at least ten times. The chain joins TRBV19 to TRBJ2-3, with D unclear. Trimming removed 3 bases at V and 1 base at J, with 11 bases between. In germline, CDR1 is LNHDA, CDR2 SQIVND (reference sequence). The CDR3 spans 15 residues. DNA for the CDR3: TGTGCCAGTAGTATTCTCGGCGGACGCACAGATACGCAGTATTTT. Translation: CASSILGGRTDTQYF. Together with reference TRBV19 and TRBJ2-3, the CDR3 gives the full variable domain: DGGITQSPKYLFRKEGQNVTLSCEQNLNHDAMYWYRQDPGQGLRLIYYSQIVNDFQKGDIAEGYSVSREKKESFPLTVTSAQKNPTAFYLCASSILGGRTDTQYFGPGTRLTVL.

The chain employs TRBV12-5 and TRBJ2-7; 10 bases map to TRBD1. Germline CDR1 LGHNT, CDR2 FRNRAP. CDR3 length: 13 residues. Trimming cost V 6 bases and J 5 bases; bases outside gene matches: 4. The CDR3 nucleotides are TGTGCTAGTGGAAAGACAGGGGGCCACGAGCAGTACTTC. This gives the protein CASGKTGGHEQYF. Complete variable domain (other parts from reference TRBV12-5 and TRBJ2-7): DARVTQTPRHKVTEMGQEVTMRCQPILGHNTVFWYRQTMMQGLELLAYFRNRAPLDDSGMPKDRFSAEMPDATLATLKIQPSEPRDSAVYFCASGKTGGHEQYFGPGTRLTVT.

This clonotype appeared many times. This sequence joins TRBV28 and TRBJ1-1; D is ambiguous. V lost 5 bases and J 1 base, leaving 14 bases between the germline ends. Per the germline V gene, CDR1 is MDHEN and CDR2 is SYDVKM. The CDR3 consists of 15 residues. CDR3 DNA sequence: TGTGCCAGCAGTGTCCCCAGCCCACAGAACACTGAAGCTTTCTTT. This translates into CASSVPSPQNTEAFF.

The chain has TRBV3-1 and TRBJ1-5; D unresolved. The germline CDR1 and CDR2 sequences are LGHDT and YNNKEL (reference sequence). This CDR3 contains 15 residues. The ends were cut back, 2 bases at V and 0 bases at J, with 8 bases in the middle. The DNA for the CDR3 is TGTGCCAGCAGCCAACAACCCTATAGCAATCAGCCCCAGCATTTT. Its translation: CASSQQPYSNQPQHF.

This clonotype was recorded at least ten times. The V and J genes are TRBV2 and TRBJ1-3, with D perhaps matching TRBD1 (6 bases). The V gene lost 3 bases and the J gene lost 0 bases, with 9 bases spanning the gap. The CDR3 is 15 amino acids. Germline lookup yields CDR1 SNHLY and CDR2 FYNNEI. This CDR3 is CASSDGGGSGNTIYF. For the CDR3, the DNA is TGTGCCAGCAGTGATGGAGGGGGCTCTGGAAACACCATATATTTT.

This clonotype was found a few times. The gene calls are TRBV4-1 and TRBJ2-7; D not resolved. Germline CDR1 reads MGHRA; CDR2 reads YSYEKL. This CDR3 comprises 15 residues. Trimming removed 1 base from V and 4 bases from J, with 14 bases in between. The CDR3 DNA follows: TGCGCCAGCAGCCAAGCGGTGGTAAAACTTTACGAGCAGTACTTC. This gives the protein CASSQAVVKLYEQYF.

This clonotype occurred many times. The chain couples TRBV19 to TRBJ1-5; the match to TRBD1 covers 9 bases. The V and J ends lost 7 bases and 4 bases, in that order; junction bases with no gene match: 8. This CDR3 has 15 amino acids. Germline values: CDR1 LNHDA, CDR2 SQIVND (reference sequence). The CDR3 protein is CASTKPGQGNQPQHF. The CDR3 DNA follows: TGTGCCAGTACCAAGCCAGGACAGGGGAATCAGCCCCAGCATTTT.

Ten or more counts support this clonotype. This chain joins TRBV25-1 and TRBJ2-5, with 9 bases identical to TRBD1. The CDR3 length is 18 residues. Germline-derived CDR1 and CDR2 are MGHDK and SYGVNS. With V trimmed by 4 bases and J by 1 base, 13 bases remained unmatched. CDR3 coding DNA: TGTGCCAGCAGTGGCCGGGACAGGGTACGCGAGGTCCAAGAGACCCAGTACTTC. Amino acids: CASSGRDRVREVQETQYF.

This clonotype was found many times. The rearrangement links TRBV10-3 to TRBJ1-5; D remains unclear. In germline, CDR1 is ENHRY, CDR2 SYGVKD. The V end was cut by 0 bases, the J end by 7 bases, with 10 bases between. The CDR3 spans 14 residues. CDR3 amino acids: CAISESNGNQPQHF. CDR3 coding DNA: TGTGCCATCAGTGAGTCGAACGGGAACCAGCCCCAGCATTTT.

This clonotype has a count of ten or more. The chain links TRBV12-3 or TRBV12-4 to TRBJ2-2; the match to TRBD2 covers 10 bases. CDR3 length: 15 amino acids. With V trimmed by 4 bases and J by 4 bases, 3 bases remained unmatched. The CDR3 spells CASSWTSGTTGELFF. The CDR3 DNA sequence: TGTGCCAGCAGTTGGACTAGCGGAACCACCGGGGAGCTGTTTTTT.

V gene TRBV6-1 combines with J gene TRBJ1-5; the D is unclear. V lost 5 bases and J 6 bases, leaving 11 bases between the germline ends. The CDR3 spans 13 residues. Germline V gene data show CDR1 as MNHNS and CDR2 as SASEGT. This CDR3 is CASSLEDGQPQHF. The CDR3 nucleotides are TGTGCCAGCAGTCTAGAGGACGGTCAGCCCCAGCATTTT.

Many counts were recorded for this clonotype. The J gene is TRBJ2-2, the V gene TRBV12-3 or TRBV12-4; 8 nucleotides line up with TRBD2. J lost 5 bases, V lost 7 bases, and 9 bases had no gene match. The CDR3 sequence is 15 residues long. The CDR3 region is CASMAGGGSTGELFF. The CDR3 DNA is TGTGCCAGCATGGCGGGGGGCGGGAGTACCGGGGAGCTGTTTTTT.

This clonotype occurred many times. In DNA, the CDR3 is TGTGCCAGCAGTTTAGAGGGATCGGTCCAGCCCCAGCATTTT. Translating gives CASSLEGSVQPQHF. The chain couples TRBV12-3 or TRBV12-4 to TRBJ1-5; D remains unclear. The CDR3 runs 14 residues. Deletions cut 1 base from V and 7 bases from J, with 11 bases between.

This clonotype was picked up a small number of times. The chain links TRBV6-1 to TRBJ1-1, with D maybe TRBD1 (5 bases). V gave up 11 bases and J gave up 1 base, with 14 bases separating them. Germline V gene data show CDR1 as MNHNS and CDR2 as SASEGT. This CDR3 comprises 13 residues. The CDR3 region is CAAGQGPNTEAFF. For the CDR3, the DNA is TGTGCCGCCGGGCAGGGACCGAACACTGAAGCTTTCTTT.

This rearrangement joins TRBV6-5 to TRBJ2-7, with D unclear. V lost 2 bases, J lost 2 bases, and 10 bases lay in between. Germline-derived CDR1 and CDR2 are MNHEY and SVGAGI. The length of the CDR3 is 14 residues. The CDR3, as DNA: TGTGCCAGCAGTTACAAGAGTCCTCCCTACGAGCAGTACTTC. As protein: CASSYKSPPYEQYF.

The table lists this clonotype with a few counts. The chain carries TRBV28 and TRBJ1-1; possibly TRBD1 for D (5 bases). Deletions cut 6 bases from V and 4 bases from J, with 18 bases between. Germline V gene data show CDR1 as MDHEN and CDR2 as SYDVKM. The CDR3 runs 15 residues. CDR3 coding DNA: TGTGCCAGCAGGAGGGGCAGGGAATGGGGCACTGAAGCTTTCTTT. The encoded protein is CASRRGREWGTEAFF.

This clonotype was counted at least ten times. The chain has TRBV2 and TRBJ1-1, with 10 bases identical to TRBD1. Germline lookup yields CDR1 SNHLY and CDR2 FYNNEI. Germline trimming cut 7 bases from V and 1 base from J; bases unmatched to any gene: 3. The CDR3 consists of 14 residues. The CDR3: CASIGQGGNTEAFF. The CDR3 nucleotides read TGTGCCAGCATTGGACAGGGGGGGAACACTGAAGCTTTCTTT.

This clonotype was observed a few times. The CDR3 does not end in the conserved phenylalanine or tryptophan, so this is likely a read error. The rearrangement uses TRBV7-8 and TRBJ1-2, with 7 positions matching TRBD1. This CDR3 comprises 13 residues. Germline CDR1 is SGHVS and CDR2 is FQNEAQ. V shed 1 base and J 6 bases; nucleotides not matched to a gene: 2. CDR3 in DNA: TGTGCCAGCAGCTTAGGACAGGGCGATGGCTACACCTCC. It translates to CASSLGQGDGYTS.

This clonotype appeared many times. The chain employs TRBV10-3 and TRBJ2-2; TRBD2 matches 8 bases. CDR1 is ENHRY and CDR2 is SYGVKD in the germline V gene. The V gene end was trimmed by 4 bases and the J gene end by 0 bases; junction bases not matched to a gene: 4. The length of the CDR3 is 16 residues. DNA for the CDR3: TGTGCCATCAGTGTGTTAGCGGGACCGAACACCGGGGAGCTGTTTTTT. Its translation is CAISVLAGPNTGELFF.

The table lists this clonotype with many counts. In DNA form, the CDR3 reads TGTGCCAGCAGCTTGACCGGGACAGAGAACACTGAAGCTTTCTTT. Its protein product is CASSLTGTENTEAFF. V gene TRBV11-3 combines with J gene TRBJ1-1; 7 bases fit TRBD1. Per the germline V gene, CDR1 is SGHNT and CDR2 is YENEEA. After removal of 3 bases from V and 1 base from J, the junction contained 5 bases not matched to a gene. The CDR3 spans 15 residues.

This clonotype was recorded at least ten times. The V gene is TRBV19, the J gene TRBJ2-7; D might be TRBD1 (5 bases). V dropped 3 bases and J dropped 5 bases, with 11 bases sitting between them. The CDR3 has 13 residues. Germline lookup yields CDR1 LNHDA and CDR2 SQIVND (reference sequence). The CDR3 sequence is CASSISRANEQYF. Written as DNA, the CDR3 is TGTGCCAGTAGTATTTCCAGGGCCAACGAGCAGTACTTC.

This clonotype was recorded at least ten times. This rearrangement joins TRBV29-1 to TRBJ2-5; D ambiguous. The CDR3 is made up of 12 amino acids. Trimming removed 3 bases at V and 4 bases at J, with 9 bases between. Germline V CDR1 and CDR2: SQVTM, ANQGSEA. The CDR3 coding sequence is TGCAGCGTTGATCGGCAAGCAGAGACCCAGTACTTC. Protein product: CSVDRQAETQYF.

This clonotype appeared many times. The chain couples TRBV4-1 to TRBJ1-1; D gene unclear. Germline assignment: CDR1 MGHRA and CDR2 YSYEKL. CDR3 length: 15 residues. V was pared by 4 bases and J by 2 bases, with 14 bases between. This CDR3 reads CASSPPRGRNTEAFF. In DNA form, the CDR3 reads TGCGCCAGCAGCCCTCCTCGGGGTAGAAACACTGAAGCTTTCTTT.

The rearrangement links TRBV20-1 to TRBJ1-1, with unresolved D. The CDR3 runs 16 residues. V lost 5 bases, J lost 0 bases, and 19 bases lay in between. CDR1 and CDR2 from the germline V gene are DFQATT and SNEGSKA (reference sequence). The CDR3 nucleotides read TGCAGTGCTTCGTATATCCCCAGAACGATGAACACTGAAGCTTTCTTT. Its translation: CSASYIPRTMNTEAFF.

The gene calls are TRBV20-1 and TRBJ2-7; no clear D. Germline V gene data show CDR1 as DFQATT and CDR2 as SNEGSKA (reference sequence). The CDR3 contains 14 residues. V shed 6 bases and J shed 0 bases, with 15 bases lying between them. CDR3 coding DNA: TGCAGTGCCAGTCCCCTTATGACCTCCTACGAGCAGTACTTC. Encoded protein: CSASPLMTSYEQYF.

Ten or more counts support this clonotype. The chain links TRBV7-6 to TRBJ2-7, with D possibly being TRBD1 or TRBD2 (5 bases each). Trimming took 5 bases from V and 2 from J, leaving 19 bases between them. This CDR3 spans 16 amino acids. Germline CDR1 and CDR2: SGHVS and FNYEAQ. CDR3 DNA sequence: TGTGCCAGCAGCGTTAGCGATGGGGCTCCTACCTACGAGCAGTACTTC. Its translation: CASSVSDGAPTYEQYF.

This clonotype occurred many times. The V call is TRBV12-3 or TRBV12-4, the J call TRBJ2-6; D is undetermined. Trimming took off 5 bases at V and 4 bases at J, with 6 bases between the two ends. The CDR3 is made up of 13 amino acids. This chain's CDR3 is CASSPDGANVLTF. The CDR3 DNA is TGTGCCAGCAGTCCGGACGGGGCCAACGTCCTGACTTTC.

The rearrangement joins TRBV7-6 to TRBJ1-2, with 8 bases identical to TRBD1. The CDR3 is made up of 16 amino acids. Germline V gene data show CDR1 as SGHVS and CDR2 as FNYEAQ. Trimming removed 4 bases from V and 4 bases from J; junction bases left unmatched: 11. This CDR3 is CASSSLQGARGYGYTF. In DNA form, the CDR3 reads TGTGCCAGCAGCTCATTGCAGGGGGCCCGGGGCTATGGCTACACCTTC.

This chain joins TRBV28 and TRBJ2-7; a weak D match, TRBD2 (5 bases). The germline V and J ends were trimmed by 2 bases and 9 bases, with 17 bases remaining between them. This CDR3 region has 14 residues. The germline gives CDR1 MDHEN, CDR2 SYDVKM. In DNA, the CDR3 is TGTGCCAGCAGTTTACAGCGGAACCGGGGTCGGCAGTACTTC. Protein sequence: CASSLQRNRGRQYF.

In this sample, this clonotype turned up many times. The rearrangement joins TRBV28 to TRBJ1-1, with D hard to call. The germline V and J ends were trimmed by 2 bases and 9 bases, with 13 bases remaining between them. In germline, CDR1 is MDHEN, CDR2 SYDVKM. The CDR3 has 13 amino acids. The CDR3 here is CASSLQTSKQAFF. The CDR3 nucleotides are TGTGCCAGCAGTTTACAAACAAGTAAGCAAGCTTTCTTT.